This T cell receptor (beta chain) was sequenced for a study of T cells in tumors after PD-1 blockade. Study-wide context: Daily vismodegib 150 mg continued in a subset of anti-PD-1-treated patients.

Assay used: immunoSEQ multiplex PCR; TCRdb lists only in-frame clones, some missing. Among roughly 5,400 clones listed, 80% to 85% were seen once. Per germline, CDR1 SGHAT and CDR2 FQDESV (reference sequence). The CDR3 spans 16 residues. J lost 6 bases, V lost 5 bases, and 13 bases had no gene match. The chain links TRBV11-1 to TRBJ2-5; 9 bases match TRBD2. The clonotype comes from a human donor with advanced basal cell or squamous cell carcinoma (not recorded which). Specimen: PBMCs, collected after anti-PD-1 therapy. CDR3: CASSRGVSGGLKTQYF. CDR3 bases: TGTGCCAGCAGCCGAGGGGTCAGCGGGGGGTTGAAGACCCAGTACTTC.